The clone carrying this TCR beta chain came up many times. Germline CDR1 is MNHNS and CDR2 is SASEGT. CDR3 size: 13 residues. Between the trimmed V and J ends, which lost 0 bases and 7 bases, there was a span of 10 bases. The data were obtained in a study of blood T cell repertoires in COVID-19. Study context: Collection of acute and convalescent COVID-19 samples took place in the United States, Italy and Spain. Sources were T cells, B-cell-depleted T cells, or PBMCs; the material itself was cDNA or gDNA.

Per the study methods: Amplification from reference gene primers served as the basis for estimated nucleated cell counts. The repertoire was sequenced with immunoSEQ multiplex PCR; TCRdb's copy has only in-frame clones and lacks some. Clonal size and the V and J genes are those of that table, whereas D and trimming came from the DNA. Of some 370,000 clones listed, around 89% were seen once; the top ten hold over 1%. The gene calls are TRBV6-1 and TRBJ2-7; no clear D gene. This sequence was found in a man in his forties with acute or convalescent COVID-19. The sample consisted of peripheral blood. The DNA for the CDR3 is TGTGCCAGCAGTGAAGCTGACACGTTGGAGCAGTACTTC. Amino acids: CASSEADTLEQYF.